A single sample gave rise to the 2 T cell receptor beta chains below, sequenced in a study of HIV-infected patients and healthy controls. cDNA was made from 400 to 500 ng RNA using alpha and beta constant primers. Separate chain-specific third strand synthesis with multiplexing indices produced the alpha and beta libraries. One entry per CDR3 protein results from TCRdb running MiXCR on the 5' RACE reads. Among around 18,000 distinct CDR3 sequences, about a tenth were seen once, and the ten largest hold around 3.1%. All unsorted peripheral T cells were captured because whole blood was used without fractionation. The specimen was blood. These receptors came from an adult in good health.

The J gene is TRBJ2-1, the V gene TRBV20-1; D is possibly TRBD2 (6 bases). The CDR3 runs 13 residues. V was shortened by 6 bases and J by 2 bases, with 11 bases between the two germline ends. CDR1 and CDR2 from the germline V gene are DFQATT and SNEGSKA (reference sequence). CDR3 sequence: CSASGGTYNEQFF. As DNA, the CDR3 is TGCAGTGCCAGCGGAGGGACCTACAATGAGCAGTTCTTC.

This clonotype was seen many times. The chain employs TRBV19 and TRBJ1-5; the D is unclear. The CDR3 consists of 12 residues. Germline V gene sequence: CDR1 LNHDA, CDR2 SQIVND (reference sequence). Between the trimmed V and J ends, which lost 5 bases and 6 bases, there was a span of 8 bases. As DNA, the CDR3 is TGTGCCAGTAGTCCCCTGGGTCAGCCCCAGCATTTT. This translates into CASSPLGQPQHF.